This T cell receptor (beta chain) is from a study of beta chain features in type 1 diabetes. About the research overall: No age, gender or cell yield differences were seen between patients and healthy donors.

Based on CD45RO/CCR7/CD25/CD127/CD95/CD27, CD4+ regulatory, stem cell-like memory, naive and central memory cells were sorted. Germline CDR1 ENHRY, CDR2 SYGVKD. Deletions cut 8 bases from V and 0 bases from J, with 13 bases between. The CDR3 is 15 amino acids. The entirety of the isolated RNA underwent reverse transcription, so expressed TCRB transcripts were sequenced. Read counts averaged approximately 3.5 million for samples of naive, central memory and regulatory T cells. The method was immunoSEQ multiplex PCR; TCRdb's version includes in-frame clones alone and lacks a portion of them. The sample contains 450,000 to 600,000 clones, about 29% of which appear only once.

The sequence derives from a man aged 18-30 years in good health. Sequencing was performed on naive CD4+ T cells from blood. V and J are TRBV10-3 and TRBJ2-2; possibly TRBD2 for D (6 bases). The CDR3 DNA sequence: TGTGCCATCGCGGGAAAGGGACCGAACACCGGGGAGCTGTTTTTT. Protein sequence: CAIAGKGPNTGELFF.